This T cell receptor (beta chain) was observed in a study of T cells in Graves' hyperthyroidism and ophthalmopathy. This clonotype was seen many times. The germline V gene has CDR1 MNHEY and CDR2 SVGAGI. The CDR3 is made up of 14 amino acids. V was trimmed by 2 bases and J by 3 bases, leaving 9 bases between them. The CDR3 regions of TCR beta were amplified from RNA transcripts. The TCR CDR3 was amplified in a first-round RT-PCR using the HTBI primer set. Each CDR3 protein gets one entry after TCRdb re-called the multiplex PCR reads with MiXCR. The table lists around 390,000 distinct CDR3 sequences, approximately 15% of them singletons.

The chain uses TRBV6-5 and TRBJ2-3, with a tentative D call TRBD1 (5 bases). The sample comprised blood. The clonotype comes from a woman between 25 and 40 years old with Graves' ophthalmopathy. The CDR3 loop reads CASSYKKGTDTQYF. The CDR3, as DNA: TGTGCCAGCAGTTACAAAAAGGGGACAGATACGCAGTATTTT.